These 3 T cell receptor beta chains originate from one sample sequenced in a study of Ad26.COV2.S vaccination and SARS-CoV-2 variants. Treatment reported: 15 to 20 received Ad26.COV2.S at low or high dose, single or two shots; about five received placebo; per-sample allocation not given. Sampling occurred on day 63 after the first vaccine or placebo injection. Sequencing used immunoSEQ multiplex PCR; TCRdb keeps in-frame clones, though not all of them. The table has fewer than 900,000 clones, around 90% seen once. The sequenced sample was peripheral blood, obtained in a trial of Ad26.COV2.S vaccine versus placebo. The receptors stem from a person aged 18 to 65 who received the Ad26.COV2.S COVID-19 vaccine or a placebo.

The V gene is TRBV11-3, the J gene TRBJ2-7; no clear D gene. This CDR3 has 13 residues. Trimming pared 2 bases from V and 3 bases from J, leaving 8 bases between. The V gene's germline CDR1 is SGHNT and CDR2 YENEEA. CDR3 DNA sequence: TGTGCCAGCAGCTTAAGGTCCGGCTACGAGCAGTACTTC. This gives the protein CASSLRSGYEQYF. The full variable domain, rest sourced from reference TRBV11-3 and TRBJ2-7, is EAGVVQSPRYKIIEKKQPVAFWCNPISGHNTLYWYLQNLGQGPELLIRYENEEAVDDSQLPKDRFSAERLKGVDSTLKIQPAELGDSAVYLCASSLRSGYEQYFGPGTRLTVT.

The chain combines TRBV3-1 (or the pseudogene TRBV3-2) with TRBJ1-2; no definite D call. V lost 2 bases, J lost 4 bases, and 8 bases lay in between. Germline CDR1 reads LGHDT; CDR2 reads YNNKEL (reference sequence). This CDR3 has 13 amino acids. The CDR3 sequence is CASSQKQLYGYTF. CDR3 coding DNA: TGTGCCAGCAGCCAAAAGCAGCTCTATGGCTACACCTTC.

The chain employs TRBV18 and TRBJ1-2, with D unclear. CDR1 and CDR2 (germline): KGHSH, LQKENI. The CDR3 loop spans 13 amino acids. V lost 4 bases, J lost 7 bases, and 13 bases lay in between. CDR3 sequence: CASSHEELFGYTF. The CDR3 nucleotides are TGTGCCAGCTCACACGAGGAGCTATTTGGCTACACCTTC.